These 21 T cell receptor beta chains share one sample of origin, sequenced in a study of shared clonotypes between healthy human individuals. This table comes from immunoSEQ multiplex PCR, and its TCRdb copy is limited to in-frame clones, with some not included. The data contain some 2,000,000 clones, approximately 95% of them singletons. The naive CD8 population came from CD45RO-negative cells selected for CCR7, without terminally differentiated effector memory CD45RA+ cells. The sample consisted of naive CD8+ T cells sorted from blood. The receptors derive from a man younger than 30 in good health.

The chain uses TRBV5-8 and TRBJ2-7; perhaps TRBD1 as D (5 bases). Deletions cut 1 base from V and 3 bases from J, with 11 bases between. CDR1 is SGHTS and CDR2 is YDEGEE in the germline V gene. The CDR3 spans 14 residues. CDR3 nucleotides: TGTGCCAGCAGCTTGTCGTCAGGGTTCTACGAGCAGTACTTC. Its protein product is CASSLSSGFYEQYF.

The V call is TRBV7-2, the J call TRBJ2-7; maybe TRBD2 (5 bases). Germline V gene data show CDR1 as SGHTA and CDR2 as FQGNSA. V lost 8 bases, J lost 2 bases, and 16 bases lay in between. This CDR3 is built from 14 residues. Written as DNA, the CDR3 is TGTGCCAGCGGATGGACTGTTGAGGCCTACGAGCAGTACTTC. Translated: CASGWTVEAYEQYF.

The chain joins TRBV29-1 to TRBJ2-2, with D possibly being TRBD2 (5 bases). The CDR3 loop spans 12 amino acids. Trimming shortened V by 1 base and J by 9 bases, and 9 bases separated the two germline ends. In germline, CDR1 is SQVTM, CDR2 ANQGSEA. CDR3 sequence (DNA): TGCAGCGTTGAAGGCCCTAGCCGGGAGCTGTTTTTT. Translating gives CSVEGPSRELFF.

The V gene is TRBV30, the J gene TRBJ2-3; tentatively, D is TRBD2 (5 bases). The V gene lost 2 bases and the J gene lost 2 bases, with 8 bases spanning the gap. Germline loops: CDR1 GTSNPN, CDR2 SVGIG (reference sequence). This CDR3 contains 13 residues. For the CDR3, the DNA is TGTGCCTGGAGTTGGGAGACCACAGATACGCAGTATTTT. It is translated as CAWSWETTDTQYF.

V and J are TRBV5-1 and TRBJ1-1; a weak D match, TRBD1 (5 bases). The germline CDR1 and CDR2 sequences are SGHRS and YFSETQ. The V end lost 0 bases, the J end lost 4 bases, and 13 bases lay between the germline ends. This CDR3 has 15 residues. CDR3 loop: CASSLAGGSSTEAFF. In nucleotides, the CDR3 is TGCGCCAGCAGCTTGGCGGGGGGATCTAGCACTGAAGCTTTCTTT. The entire variable domain, with the rest obtained from reference TRBV5-1 and TRBJ1-1, is as follows: KAGVTQTPRYLIKTRGQQVTLSCSPISGHRSVSWYQQTPGQGLQFLFEYFSETQRNKGNFPGRFSGRQFSNSRSEMNVSTLELGDSALYLCASSLAGGSSTEAFFGQGTRLTVV.

This clone is a singleton in its sample. Other DNA variants within this sample encode the same CDR3. The chain has TRBV4-3 and TRBJ1-4; the D is unclear. Trimming left V 4 bases short and J 1 base short, with 10 bases between. The CDR3 length is 15 residues. The germline V gene has CDR1 LGHNA and CDR2 YSLEER. In DNA form, the CDR3 reads TGCGCCAGCAGCCGACTAACCGGAACTAATGAAAAACTGTTTTTT. This gives the protein CASSRLTGTNEKLFF.

This chain links TRBV2 with TRBJ2-7; D is unclear. CDR3 size: 18 residues. Trimming shortened V by 0 bases and J by 3 bases, and 21 bases separated the two germline ends. Germline V gives CDR1 SNHLY, CDR2 FYNNEI. The CDR3 loop reads CASSEAQFKEAPGYEQYF. The CDR3 DNA sequence: TGTGCCAGCAGTGAAGCGCAGTTCAAAGAGGCTCCTGGCTACGAGCAGTACTTC.

This chain joins TRBV19 and TRBJ1-1; D is unclear. Per the germline V gene, CDR1 is LNHDA and CDR2 is SQIVND (reference sequence). With 7 bases removed from V and 1 base from J, the gap between germline ends came to 4 bases. This CDR3 spans 11 amino acids. CDR3 nucleotide sequence: TGTGCCAGTACAGGGAACACTGAAGCTTTCTTT. Its translation: CASTGNTEAFF.

This clone was detected once. The chain recombines TRBV7-9 with TRBJ2-5; D is undetermined. V lost 5 bases and J lost 5, with 15 bases in between. CDR3 length equals 14 residues. Germline CDR1 reads SEHNR; CDR2 reads FQNEAQ (reference sequence). CDR3: CASSQRTPTETQYF. The CDR3 nucleotides read TGTGCCAGCAGCCAAAGGACCCCGACGGAGACCCAGTACTTC.

The J gene is TRBJ1-5, the V gene TRBV7-2; a possible D gene is TRBD1 (5 bases). Per germline, CDR1 SGHTA and CDR2 FQGNSA. V lost 5 bases and J lost 6, with 11 bases in between. CDR3 length: 13 amino acids. CDR3 DNA sequence: TGTGCCAGCAGCGACAGTTTGGGTCAGCCCCAGCATTTT. Amino acid sequence: CASSDSLGQPQHF. The full variable domain, its missing parts supplied by reference TRBV7-2 and TRBJ1-5, is GAGVSQSPSNKVTEKGKDVELRCDPISGHTALYWYRQSLGQGLEFLIYFQGNSAPDKSGLPSDRFSAERTGGSVSTLTIQRTQQEDSAVYLCASSDSLGQPQHFGDGTRLSIL.

As concerns this clone: Other nucleotide sequences in the sample specify the same CDR3. The chain employs TRBV13 and TRBJ2-7; 9 bases fit TRBD1. CDR1 and CDR2 from the germline V gene are PRHDT and FYEKMQ (reference sequence). J lost 2 bases, V lost 5 bases, and 4 bases had no gene match. The CDR3 length is 14 residues. The CDR3 loop is CASSPGTGPYEQYF. CDR3 nucleotides: TGTGCCAGCAGCCCTGGGACAGGGCCCTACGAGCAGTACTTC.

The chain joins TRBV19 to TRBJ1-5; a weak D match, TRBD1 (5 bases). CDR1 LNHDA and CDR2 SQIVND come from the germline V gene (reference sequence). The germline V and J ends were trimmed by 5 bases and 6 bases, with 14 bases remaining between them. CDR3 length: 14 amino acids. The CDR3 spells CASSYSGFSQPQHF. CDR3 bases: TGTGCCAGTAGTTACTCAGGGTTCAGTCAGCCCCAGCATTTT.

The genes are TRBV7-9 and TRBJ2-3, with 9 positions matching TRBD1. From germline, CDR1 is SEHNR and CDR2 FQNEAQ (reference sequence). This CDR3 has 14 amino acids. V shed 5 bases, J shed 5 bases, and the junction held 5 bases outside the gene matches. CDR3 region: CASSPQGARDTQYF. CDR3 in DNA: TGTGCCAGCAGCCCACAGGGGGCTAGAGATACGCAGTATTTT.

The chain recombines TRBV6-5 with TRBJ1-5; possibly TRBD1 for D (6 bases). With 5 bases removed from V and 3 bases from J, the gap between germline ends came to 11 bases. Germline values: CDR1 MNHEY, CDR2 SVGAGI. CDR3 length: 14 amino acids. CDR3 protein: CASSPGQNNQPQHF. CDR3 coding DNA: TGTGCCAGCAGTCCAGGACAGAACAATCAGCCCCAGCATTTT.

The rearrangement links TRBV6-5 to TRBJ1-6; D is ambiguous. V was trimmed by 8 bases and J by 8 bases, leaving 13 bases between them. Germline V gene lookup returns CDR1 MNHEY and CDR2 SVGAGI. This CDR3 contains 13 residues. Here the CDR3 DNA reads TGTGCCAGCGGTGAGGGCATAGATTCACCCCTCCACTTT. Protein: CASGEGIDSPLHF.

The rearrangement uses TRBV5-6 and TRBJ2-5; D unresolved. The germline V and J ends were trimmed by 3 bases and 8 bases, with 11 bases remaining between them. CDR3 length: 12 amino acids. Per germline, CDR1 SGHDT and CDR2 YYEEEE. The CDR3 loop reads CASSSYTVTQYF. The CDR3 region has the DNA TGTGCCAGCAGCTCCTATACGGTAACCCAGTACTTC.

This clone occurred once. The DNA of the CDR3 is TGTGCCAGCAGCCCCAGGGGAGGGACTGAAGCTTTCTTT. It specifies CASSPRGGTEAFF. This chain uses TRBV13 with TRBJ1-1, with TRBD1 as a possible D gene (6 bases). Germline loops: CDR1 PRHDT, CDR2 FYEKMQ (reference sequence). The CDR3 runs 13 residues. V was pared by 5 bases and J by 5 bases, with 12 bases between. The full variable domain, with the rest looked up from reference TRBV13 and TRBJ1-1, is AAGVIQSPRHLIKEKRETATLKCYPIPRHDTVYWYQQGPGQDPQFLISFYEKMQSDKGSIPDRFSAQQFSDYHSELNMSSLELGDSALYFCASSPRGGTEAFFGQGTRLTVV.

The chain couples TRBV28 to TRBJ2-3; a weak D match, TRBD1 (6 bases). Germline V gene lookup returns CDR1 MDHEN and CDR2 SYDVKM. This CDR3 has 14 residues. V dropped 5 bases and J dropped 6 bases, with 15 bases sitting between them. In DNA form, the CDR3 reads TGTGCCAGCAGTCCGGACAGCCTCACGGATACGCAGTATTTT. It translates to CASSPDSLTDTQYF.

The rearrangement joins TRBV15 to TRBJ1-6, with D perhaps matching TRBD1 (6 bases). The V end was cut by 5 bases, the J end by 14 bases, with 22 bases between. CDR1 and CDR2 from the germline V gene are LNHNV and YYDKDF (reference sequence). The CDR3 extends over 15 amino acids. The CDR3 protein is CATSGRAGEAKTLHF. The DNA for the CDR3 is TGTGCCACCAGCGGTAGGGCAGGGGAGGCAAAGACCCTCCACTTT.

The gene calls are TRBV15 and TRBJ2-3; TRBD1 matches at 10 bases. CDR3 length: 15 amino acids. Germline V CDR1 and CDR2: LNHNV, YYDKDF (reference sequence). V shed 4 bases and J 2 bases; nucleotides not matched to a gene: 3. This CDR3 is CATSNGTGATDTQYF. The CDR3 region has the DNA TGTGCCACCAGCAATGGGACAGGGGCCACAGATACGCAGTATTTT.

The chain links TRBV19 to TRBJ2-2; no clear D gene. The germline V and J ends were trimmed by 6 bases and 1 base, with 6 bases remaining between them. CDR3 length: 13 amino acids. The germline V gene encodes CDR1 LNHDA and CDR2 SQIVND (reference sequence). The CDR3 nucleotides are TGTGCCAGTAGCCAGTTGAACACCGGGGAGCTGTTTTTT. Translation: CASSQLNTGELFF.